This entry features one TCR beta chain sequence. The antigen remains undetermined. The CDR3 runs 14 residues. The trim removed 6 bases at V and 4 bases at J, leaving 8 bases unmatched. Germline V gene data show CDR1 as MNHNS and CDR2 as SASEGT. Via MiXCR, TCRdb re-called the 5' RACE reads, giving one row per CDR3 protein. The sample lists 750,000 to 850,000 distinct CDR3 sequences; about 12% were seen once. The source of the sample is a study of CD8 T cells in ankylosing spondylitis. Findings and caveats of the study: A TCR beta motif of roughly eight highly homologous variants seemed to mark ankylosing spondylitis blood. Relatively rare in peripheral blood, disease-linked clones were also CD8+. Before this, some motif variants had been reported in reactive arthritis synovial fluid and blood. The study looked at matched synovial fluid samples from ankylosing spondylitis patients. Disease-linked clones were reported to be significantly enriched there.

The sequenced sample was blood, either unsorted or a sorted T cell fraction (not recorded which). V and J are TRBV6-1 and TRBJ1-1; 7 bases match TRBD1. The sequence derives from a male donor with ankylosing spondylitis. This chain's CDR3 is CASSVGSGGTEAFF. The DNA for the CDR3 is TGTGCCAGCAGCGTTGGGTCAGGGGGCACTGAAGCTTTCTTT.